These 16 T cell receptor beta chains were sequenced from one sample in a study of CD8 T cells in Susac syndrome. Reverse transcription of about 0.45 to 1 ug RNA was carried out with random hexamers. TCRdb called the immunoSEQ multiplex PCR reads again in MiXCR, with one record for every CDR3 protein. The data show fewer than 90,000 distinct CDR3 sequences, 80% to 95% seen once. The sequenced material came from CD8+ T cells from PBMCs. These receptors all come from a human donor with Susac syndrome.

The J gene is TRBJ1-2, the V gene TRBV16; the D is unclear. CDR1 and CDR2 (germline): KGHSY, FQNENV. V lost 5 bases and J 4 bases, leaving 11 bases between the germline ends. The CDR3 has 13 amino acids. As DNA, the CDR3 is TGTGCCAGCAGCTGGAACTTTCGCTATGGCTACACCTTC. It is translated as CASSWNFRYGYTF.

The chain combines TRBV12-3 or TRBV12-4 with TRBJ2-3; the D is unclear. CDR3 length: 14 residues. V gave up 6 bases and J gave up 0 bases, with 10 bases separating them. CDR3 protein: CASSPRGSTDTQYF. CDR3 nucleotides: TGTGCCAGCAGCCCCCGCGGCAGCACAGATACGCAGTATTTT.

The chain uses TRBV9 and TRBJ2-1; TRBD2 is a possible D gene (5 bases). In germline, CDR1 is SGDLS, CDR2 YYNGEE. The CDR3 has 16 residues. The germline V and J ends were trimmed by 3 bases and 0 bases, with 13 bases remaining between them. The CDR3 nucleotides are TGTGCCAGCAGCGGCGACCTGGGGAGCTCCTACAATGAGCAGTTCTTC. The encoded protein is CASSGDLGSSYNEQFF.

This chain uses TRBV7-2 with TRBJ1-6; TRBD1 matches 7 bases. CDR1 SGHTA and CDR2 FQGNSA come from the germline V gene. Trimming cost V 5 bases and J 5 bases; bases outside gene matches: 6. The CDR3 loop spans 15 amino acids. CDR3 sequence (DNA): TGTGCCAGCAGCGTCGACAGGGTGAATAATTCACCCCTCCACTTT. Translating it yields CASSVDRVNNSPLHF.

CDR3 protein: CASSSSPDLYNEQFF. The DNA of the CDR3 is TGTGCCAGCAGTTCAAGTCCCGACCTATACAATGAGCAGTTCTTC. The V call is TRBV6-2 or TRBV6-3, the J call TRBJ2-1, with no clear D. The CDR3 covers 15 residues. Per the germline V gene, CDR1 is MNHEY and CDR2 is SVGEGT. V lost 4 bases and J lost 4, with 14 bases in between.

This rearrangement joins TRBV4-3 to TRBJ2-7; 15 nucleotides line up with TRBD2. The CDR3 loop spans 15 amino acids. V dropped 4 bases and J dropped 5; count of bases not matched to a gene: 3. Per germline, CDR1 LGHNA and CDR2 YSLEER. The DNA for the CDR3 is TGCGCCAGCAGCCGAGGGACTAGCGGGAGGAACGAGCAGTACTTC. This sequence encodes CASSRGTSGRNEQYF.

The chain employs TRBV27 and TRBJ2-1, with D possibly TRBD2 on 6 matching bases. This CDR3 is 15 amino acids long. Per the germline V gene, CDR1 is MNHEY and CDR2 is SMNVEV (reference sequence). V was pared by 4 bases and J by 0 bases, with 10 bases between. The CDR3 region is CASSSPGSSYNEQFF. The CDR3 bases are TGTGCCAGCAGTTCCCCCGGGAGCTCCTACAATGAGCAGTTCTTC.

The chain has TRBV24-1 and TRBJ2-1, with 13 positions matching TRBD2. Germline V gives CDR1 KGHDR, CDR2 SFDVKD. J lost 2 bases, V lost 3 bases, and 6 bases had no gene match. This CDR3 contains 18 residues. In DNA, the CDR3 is TGTGCCACCAGTGATACTAGCGGGGGGGCCAAAACCTACAATGAGCAGTTCTTC. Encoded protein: CATSDTSGGAKTYNEQFF.

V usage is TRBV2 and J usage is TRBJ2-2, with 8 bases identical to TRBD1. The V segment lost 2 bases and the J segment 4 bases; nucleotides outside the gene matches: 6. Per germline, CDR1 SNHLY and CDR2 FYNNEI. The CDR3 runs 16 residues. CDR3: CASSERQDRVTGELFF. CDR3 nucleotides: TGTGCCAGCAGTGAAAGACAGGACAGGGTCACCGGGGAGCTGTTTTTT.

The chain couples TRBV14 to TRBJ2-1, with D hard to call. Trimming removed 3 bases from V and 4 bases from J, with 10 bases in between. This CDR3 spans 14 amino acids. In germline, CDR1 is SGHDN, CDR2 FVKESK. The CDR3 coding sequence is TGTGCCAGCAGCCAGGTGGTGGTTTACAATGAGCAGTTCTTC. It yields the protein CASSQVVVYNEQFF.

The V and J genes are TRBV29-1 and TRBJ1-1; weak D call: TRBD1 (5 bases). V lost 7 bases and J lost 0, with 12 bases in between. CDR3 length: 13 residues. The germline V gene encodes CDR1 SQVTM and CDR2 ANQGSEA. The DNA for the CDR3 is TGCAGCGGCCGCCAGGGAGTGAACACTGAAGCTTTCTTT. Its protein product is CSGRQGVNTEAFF. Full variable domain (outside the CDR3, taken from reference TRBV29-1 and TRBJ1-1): SAVISQKPSRDICQRGTSLTIQCQVDSQVTMMFWYRQQPGQSLTLIATANQGSEATYESGFVIDKFPISRPNLTFSTLTVSNMSPEDSSIYLCSGRQGVNTEAFFGQGTRLTVV.

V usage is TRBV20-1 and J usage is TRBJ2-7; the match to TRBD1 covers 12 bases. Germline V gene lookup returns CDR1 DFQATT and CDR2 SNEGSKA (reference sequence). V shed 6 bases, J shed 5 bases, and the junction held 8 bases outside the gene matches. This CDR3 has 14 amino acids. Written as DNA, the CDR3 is TGCAGTGCCCACTCCGGGACAGGGGGCGACGAGCAGTACTTC. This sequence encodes CSAHSGTGGDEQYF.

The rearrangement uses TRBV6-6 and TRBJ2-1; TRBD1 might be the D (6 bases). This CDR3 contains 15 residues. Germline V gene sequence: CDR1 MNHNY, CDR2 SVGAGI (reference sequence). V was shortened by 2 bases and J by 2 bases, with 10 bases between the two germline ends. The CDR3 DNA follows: TGTGCCAGCAGTTACCGGGACAAGACCTACAATGAGCAGTTCTTC. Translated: CASSYRDKTYNEQFF.

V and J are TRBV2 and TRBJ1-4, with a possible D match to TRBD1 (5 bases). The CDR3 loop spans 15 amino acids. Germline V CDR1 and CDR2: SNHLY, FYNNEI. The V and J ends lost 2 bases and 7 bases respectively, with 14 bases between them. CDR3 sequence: CASSEFGGGGEKLFF. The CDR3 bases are TGTGCCAGCAGTGAATTTGGGGGAGGAGGTGAAAAACTGTTTTTT.

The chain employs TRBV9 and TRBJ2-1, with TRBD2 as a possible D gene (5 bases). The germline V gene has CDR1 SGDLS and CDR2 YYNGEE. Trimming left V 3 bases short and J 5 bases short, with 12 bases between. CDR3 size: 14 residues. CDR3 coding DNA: TGTGCCAGCAGCGCGTACCTACTAGACAATGAGCAGTTCTTC. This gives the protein CASSAYLLDNEQFF. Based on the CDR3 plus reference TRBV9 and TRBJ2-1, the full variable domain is DSGVTQTPKHLITATGQRVTLRCSPRSGDLSVYWYQQSLDQGLQFLIQYYNGEERAKGNILERFSAQQFPDLHSELNLSSLELGDSALYFCASSAYLLDNEQFFGPGTRLTVL.

The CDR3 DNA reads as TGTGCCAGCAGTTACTCTGACACATCTTTCACAGATACGCAGTATTTT. Translating gives CASSYSDTSFTDTQYF. The chain joins TRBV6-5 to TRBJ2-3; no reliable D call. The CDR3 consists of 16 residues. V gave up 0 bases and J gave up 2 bases, with 12 bases separating them. Germline assignment: CDR1 MNHEY and CDR2 SVGAGI.